This TCR beta chain was recorded in a study of regulatory T cells in long-lasting Graves disease. Study details: Antithyroid drug intake by newly diagnosed Graves' patients had lasted under 3 months. Study-level points and caveats: Patients with persistent disease showed a bias toward TRBV28, TRBJ1-2 and TRBJ2-5.

Time point here: newly diagnosed GD, antithyroid drugs for less than 3 months. The TCR library was made from RNA extracted from PBMCs. The germline V and J ends were trimmed by 3 bases and 2 bases, with 11 bases remaining between them. Germline CDR1 reads LNHDA; CDR2 reads SQIVND (reference sequence). The CDR3 runs to 15 residues. The sample holds many counts of this clonotype. Its antigen is as yet unknown. Construction of the TCR beta libraries employed iRepertoire HTBI primers in conjunction with Arm-PCR of CDR3 regions. Per the original data handling: Identification yielded 60 or so TRBV and around 15 TRBJ segments across samples. MiXCR was run by TCRdb on the multiplex PCR reads, yielding one entry per CDR3 protein. The V and J calls reflect TCRdb's pipeline rather than the authors' work. The sample consists of about half a million distinct CDR3 sequences, about 12% of them appearing once. Another study also made use of these data, one on T cells in Graves' hyperthyroidism and ophthalmopathy.

The origin of this receptor is a woman aged 25 to 39 with Graves disease. Sample: peripheral blood mononuclear cells (PBMCs), taken at new diagnosis, from a patient treated with antithyroid drugs. This chain connects TRBV19 to TRBJ1-5, with D perhaps TRBD1 (5 bases). CDR3 DNA: TGTGCCAGTAGTATGGGGGTTATGGGCAATCAGCCCCAGCATTTT. It specifies CASSMGVMGNQPQHF.